This TCR beta chain emerged from a study of metastatic and nonmetastatic thyroid tumors. Study-level information: Repertoires were compared across blood and tumor or nodule tissue from malignant and benign thyroid patients. Whole-study results and caveats: Compared with benign nodules, malignant thyroid tumors were reported to have significantly higher TCR beta diversity in both blood and tumor.

This clone showed up many times. Its target is unknown. The CDR3 has 17 residues. V lost 1 base, J lost 1 base, and 15 bases lay in between. The germline V gene encodes CDR1 LGHDT and CDR2 YNNKEL (reference sequence). The entire patient cohort was treatment-naive prior to thyroid surgery. Original methodology: Between-group CDR3 differences, defined by clinicopathological status, yielded a distant-metastasis classifier for papillary thyroid cancer. TCRdb used MiXCR to call clones anew from the PCR reads. It is TCRdb's table, rather than the study itself, that gives the V and J calls and clone size. This sample carries tens of thousands of clones, 25% of them seen once, and the ten largest clones take around 9.6%.

The chain combines TRBV3-1 with TRBJ2-3; possibly TRBD1 for D (6 bases). Sequenced input: blood. The sequence derives from a female donor with papillary thyroid cancer or a benign thyroid nodule (not recorded which). Some clones in this sample may be carry-over from other donors' samples. The CDR3, as DNA: TGTGCCAGCAGCCAAGTCCAACAGGGATGGGGCACAGATACGCAGTATTTT. Translating gives CASSQVQQGWGTDTQYF.